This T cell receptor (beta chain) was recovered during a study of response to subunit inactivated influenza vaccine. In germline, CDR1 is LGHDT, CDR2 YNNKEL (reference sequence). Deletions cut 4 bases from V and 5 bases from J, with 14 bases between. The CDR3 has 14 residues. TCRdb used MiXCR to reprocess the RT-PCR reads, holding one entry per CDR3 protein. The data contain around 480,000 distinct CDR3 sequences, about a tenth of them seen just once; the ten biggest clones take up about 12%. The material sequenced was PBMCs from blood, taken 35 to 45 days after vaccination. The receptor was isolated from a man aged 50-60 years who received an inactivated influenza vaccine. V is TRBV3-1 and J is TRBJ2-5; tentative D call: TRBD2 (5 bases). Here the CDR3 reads CASSPGGRHETQYF. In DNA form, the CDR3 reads TGTGCCAGCAGCCCAGGAGGCAGGCATGAGACCCAGTACTTC.